This T cell receptor (beta chain) was found in a study of neoadjuvant anti-PD-1 for oral cavity cancer (dated by TCRdb to 2020 to 2022). The study in broad terms: Three to four biweekly doses of nivolumab at 3 mg/kg were mostly administered to patients before curative-intent surgical resection. Responders were defined as patients with complete response, partial response or stable disease by RECIST 1.1; non-responders were defined as patients with progression. For patients who did not progress, a fourth nivolumab dose was given around day 43, followed by definitive surgical resection on days 50-56. The parent correlative cohort included about a dozen patients, with an approximately 30% response rate.

Study-level results and caveats: Higher pretreatment blood Treg/Th17 ratios correlated with higher pretreatment blood TCRbeta clonality and lower post-treatment tumor TCRbeta clonality. Only three patients per response group were included in the TCR analyses, and larger cohorts for validation were called for by the authors. Greater tumor shrinkage correlated with larger post-treatment sizes of preexisting intratumoral clones, which suggests that expansion of preexisting clones contributed to response.

Details on this clone: What this receptor recognizes is not known. It has no much larger one-base neighbor in the sample; base qualities were not kept.

The label giving this sample's time point can be read as: before neoadjuvant nivolumab. Patients had been newly diagnosed with stage II-IVA oral cavity squamous cell carcinoma, and no prior systemic or radiation treatment had been given to the patients. Everyone in the cohort had locally advanced, HPV-negative oral cavity squamous cell carcinoma. The samples were obtained from a longitudinal correlative study of a single-arm phase II trial testing neoadjuvant nivolumab in oral cavity squamous cell carcinoma. Genomic DNA-based TCRbeta sequencing was performed on subject-matched pre- and post-treatment PBMCs and tumors from three responders and three non-responders. For tumor tissue, genomic DNA extraction relied on the Maxwell RSC DNA from Tissue kit. CDR1 and CDR2 are read off the germline V gene as SGDLS and YYNGEE. The germline V end is reduced by 4 bases and the J end by 5 bases; junction bases left unmatched: 15. Spanning cysteine to phenylalanine, the CDR3 consists of 19 amino acids. Only the CDR3 DNA stays, 57 bases, in frame from base 1.

Tumor libraries used mostly 4.8 ug of input genomic DNA for survey sequencing, with two replicates per sample. The immunoSEQ hsTCRbeta kit was used to prepare TCRbeta libraries, following the manufacturer's instructions. Sequencing of the completed libraries took place using an Illumina NovaSeq 6000 S4 flow cell after they had been pooled to approximately 3.3 nM. Regarding the original processing steps: The immunoSEQ Analyzer was used for raw data preprocessing and quality control. The analysis was limited to productive rearrangements, and each clonotype was defined by a unique CDR3 amino acid sequence. Using the R package tcR, the researchers computed the Gini-Simpson index as their estimate of repertoire clonality. Student's t test was used to compare Gini indices, while Pearson correlation assessed associations with tumor size change. The immuneACCESS repertoire file appears here via TCRdb, limited to in-frame rearrangements. These files lack a portion of the clones; in checked studies, under half of the deficit traces to unresolved V genes, and the cause of the others is not known. Clone size and V and J calls were adopted from that table, with D and trimming inferred from the DNA. Recorded for this sample are more than 10,000 clones; roughly 60% of them occurred a single time. Clones ranked in the top ten supply 10% to 15% of the sample.

This chain is built from TRBV9 and TRBJ2-3, with 14 central nucleotides matching TRBD2. This receptor was identified in a person aged 40 to 85 with oral cavity squamous cell carcinoma. The source was tumor tissue, collected before nivolumab (anti-PD-1) treatment. The bases read TGTGCCAGCAGCACTCGGAAACCGGGACTAGCGGGAGTTGGAGATACGCAGTATTTT. This translates into CASSTRKPGLAGVGDTQYF.